A single sample is the source of the 32 T cell receptor beta chains below, sequenced in a study of cytomegalovirus exposure and HLA in healthy donors. Primers for the PCR totalled 60 Vbeta and 13 Jbeta. Generated by immunoSEQ multiplex PCR, the TCRdb table keeps only in-frame clones and is missing some. This sample yields under 200,000 clones, of which roughly 80% are seen a single time; 2% to 2.5% belongs to the top ten. Sample: PBMCs. The receptor source for this set is a man in his fifties in good health and CMV-seropositive.

The rearrangement uses TRBV29-1 and TRBJ2-7, with 12 bases that match TRBD1. The CDR3 extends over 13 amino acids. CDR1 and CDR2 from the germline V gene are SQVTM and ANQGSEA. V was clipped by 6 bases and J by 9 bases; unmatched bases: 9. CDR3 sequence: CSVAGQGARGQYF. The DNA for the CDR3 is TGCAGCGTAGCGGGACAGGGGGCTAGAGGGCAGTACTTC.

The chain couples TRBV29-1 to TRBJ1-4, with 10 nucleotides matching TRBD1. CDR1 is SQVTM and CDR2 is ANQGSEA in the germline V gene. The CDR3 extends over 16 amino acids. The J segment lost 1 base and the V segment lost 3 bases, leaving 5 bases of the junction unmatched. For the CDR3, the DNA is TGCAGCGTTGATGACAGGGGGCTCGGAACTAATGAAAAACTGTTTTTT. Its protein product is CSVDDRGLGTNEKLFF.

This chain uses TRBV28 with TRBJ2-7, with 7 positions matching TRBD2. This CDR3 region has 16 residues. Germline CDR1 reads MDHEN; CDR2 reads SYDVKM. J was trimmed by 2 bases and V by 5 bases; bases with no gene match: 12. The CDR3 region has the DNA TGTGCCAGCAGTCCTTGGGCGGCAGGGACTACCTACGAGCAGTACTTC. Translated, it gives CASSPWAAGTTYEQYF.

The sample holds a few counts of this clone. The V call is TRBV18, the J call TRBJ1-5; D gene unclear. Germline-derived CDR1 and CDR2 are KGHSH and LQKENI. The length of the CDR3 is 17 residues. The V and J ends lost 2 bases and 2 bases respectively, with 16 bases between them. CDR3: CASSPISGSGGNQPQHF. The CDR3 DNA reads as TGTGCCAGCTCACCAATTTCGGGGTCCGGAGGCAATCAGCCCCAGCATTTT.

The chain combines TRBV7-2 with TRBJ1-2; D perhaps matches TRBD1 (6 bases). V was cut by 2 bases and J by 8 bases, with 12 bases left in between. CDR1 is SGHTA and CDR2 is FQGNSA in the germline V gene. The CDR3 sequence is 13 residues long. CDR3 sequence: CASSLNRVRGYTF. The CDR3 DNA sequence: TGTGCCAGCAGCTTAAACAGGGTGAGGGGCTACACCTTC.

This clone appeared a few times. The gene calls are TRBV19 and TRBJ1-1, with 7 positions matching TRBD1. CDR1 and CDR2 from the germline V gene are LNHDA and SQIVND (reference sequence). The CDR3 is made up of 14 amino acids. V dropped 2 bases and J dropped 5; count of bases not matched to a gene: 5. The CDR3 protein is CASSIQGEVTEAFF. CDR3 nucleotide sequence: TGTGCCAGTAGTATACAGGGGGAGGTTACTGAAGCTTTCTTT.

The chain employs TRBV19 and TRBJ2-1; 7 bases match TRBD1. The CDR3 is made up of 15 amino acids. The V gene's germline CDR1 is LNHDA and CDR2 SQIVND (reference sequence). V dropped 5 bases and J dropped 6; count of bases not matched to a gene: 10. CDR3 residues: CASSLQGPGVNEQFF. As DNA, the CDR3 is TGTGCCAGTAGTTTACAGGGGCCCGGGGTCAATGAGCAGTTCTTC.

This clone was counted a few times. The chain carries TRBV5-1 and TRBJ2-1; D not resolved. The germline gives CDR1 SGHRS, CDR2 YFSETQ. The CDR3 has 13 residues. V dropped 1 base and J dropped 5 bases, with 7 bases sitting between them. As DNA, the CDR3 is TGCGCCAGCAGCTTGACAGCCAACAATGAGCAGTTCTTC. Protein sequence: CASSLTANNEQFF.

J is TRBJ2-1 and V is TRBV9; TRBD1 matches at 8 bases. The CDR3 has 15 residues. Trimming cost V 0 bases and J 7 bases; bases outside gene matches: 6. Germline CDR1 SGDLS, CDR2 YYNGEE. CDR3 sequence reads: CASSVARTGRNEQFF. DNA for the CDR3: TGTGCCAGCAGCGTAGCTAGGACAGGGAGGAATGAGCAGTTCTTC.

V gene TRBV2 combines with J gene TRBJ1-1; D ambiguous. Deletions cut 7 bases from V and 4 bases from J, with 13 bases between. The CDR3 has 13 residues. In germline, CDR1 is SNHLY, CDR2 FYNNEI. The DNA for the CDR3 is TGTGCCAGCACCCCTGGAGGTTTCACTGAAGCTTTCTTT. This gives the protein CASTPGGFTEAFF.

V gene TRBV7-9 combines with J gene TRBJ1-1, with TRBD1 as a possible D gene (5 bases). V lost 1 base to trimming and J lost 0 bases, with 9 bases between them. This CDR3 is 15 amino acids long. Germline CDR1 and CDR2: SEHNR and FQNEAQ (reference sequence). CDR3 protein: CASSLVEGMNTEAFF. DNA of the CDR3: TGTGCCAGCAGCTTAGTGGAGGGGATGAACACTGAAGCTTTCTTT.

The chain joins TRBV7-9 to TRBJ2-7; 7 nucleotides match TRBD2. The germline gives CDR1 SEHNR, CDR2 FQNEAQ (reference sequence). J lost 4 bases, V lost 6 bases, and 12 bases had no gene match. The CDR3 is 15 amino acids. In nucleotides, the CDR3 is TGTGCCAGCAGTTCGGGGGGATCGACAGAGTACGAGCAGTACTTC. This gives the protein CASSSGGSTEYEQYF. Variable domain in full (rest from reference TRBV7-9 and TRBJ2-7): DTGVSQNPRHKITKRGQNVTFRCDPISEHNRLYWYRQTLGQGPEFLTYFQNEAQLEKSRLLSDRFSAERPKGSFSTLEIQRTEQGDSAMYLCASSSGGSTEYEQYFGPGTRLTVT.

The chain combines TRBV29-1 with TRBJ2-5; D is possibly TRBD1 (5 bases). The CDR3 runs to 13 residues. Looked up from germline, CDR1 is SQVTM and CDR2 is ANQGSEA. Trimming stripped 4 bases from V and 2 bases from J, with 11 bases between. CDR3 sequence reads: CSVGRQLQETQYF. The CDR3 coding sequence is TGCAGCGTTGGCAGACAGTTACAAGAGACCCAGTACTTC.

This clone has a single count. The chain recombines TRBV19 with TRBJ2-1; D not resolved. The germline V gene encodes CDR1 LNHDA and CDR2 SQIVND (reference sequence). There are 17 residues in the CDR3. V was shortened by 6 bases and J by 2 bases, with 20 bases between the two germline ends. The DNA for the CDR3 is TGTGCCAGTAGACCCCCGGCCGGGTTAGTCCCCTACAATGAGCAGTTCTTC. Protein sequence: CASRPPAGLVPYNEQFF.

The rearrangement joins TRBV9 to TRBJ1-1, with a tentative D call TRBD1 (5 bases). Trimming took off 3 bases at V and 4 bases at J, with 16 bases between the two ends. Looked up from germline, CDR1 is SGDLS and CDR2 is YYNGEE. CDR3 length equals 15 residues. The CDR3 here is CASSGGSGERTEAFF. The CDR3 region has the DNA TGTGCCAGCAGCGGGGGATCGGGGGAACGCACTGAAGCTTTCTTT. The whole variable domain, remainder taken from reference TRBV9 and TRBJ1-1, is DSGVTQTPKHLITATGQRVTLRCSPRSGDLSVYWYQQSLDQGLQFLIQYYNGEERAKGNILERFSAQQFPDLHSELNLSSLELGDSALYFCASSGGSGERTEAFFGQGTRLTVV.

As to this clone: A junction end diverges from the germline sequence, so it may reflect a read error. V and J are TRBV28 and TRBJ2-1; 10 bases are a match to TRBD2. There are 15 residues in the CDR3. The V gene's germline CDR1 is MDHEN and CDR2 SYDVKM. DNA of the CDR3: TGTGCCAGCAGTTCGGAGCGGGGGGGCCTGAATGGGCAGTTCTTC. Its protein is CASSSERGGLNGQFF.

The chain joins TRBV27 to TRBJ2-7, with 9 bases lining up with TRBD1. CDR1 MNHEY and CDR2 SMNVEV come from the germline V gene (reference sequence). V lost 6 bases, J lost 0 bases, and 9 bases stayed unmatched. CDR3 length: 16 amino acids. CDR3 DNA: TGTGCCAGCAGGGTCCCGGGACAGGGCCTCTCCTACGAGCAGTACTTC. Its protein product is CASRVPGQGLSYEQYF.

CDR3 region: CASRLLAGSEQFF. In DNA, the CDR3 is TGTGCCAGCAGACTACTAGCGGGGTCTGAGCAGTTCTTC. The chain combines TRBV2 with TRBJ2-1, with 10 bases matching TRBD2. V shed 6 bases, J shed 9 bases, and the junction held 5 bases outside the gene matches. In germline, CDR1 is SNHLY, CDR2 FYNNEI. The CDR3 covers 13 residues.

The chain is built from TRBV19 and TRBJ2-1, with D possibly being TRBD1 (5 bases). This CDR3 region has 14 residues. V was cut by 5 bases and J by 5 bases, with 13 bases left in between. Germline V gene lookup returns CDR1 LNHDA and CDR2 SQIVND (reference sequence). CDR3 bases: TGTGCCAGTAGTCAAAAGGGGATCCACAATGAGCAGTTCTTC. The encoded protein is CASSQKGIHNEQFF.

As DNA, the CDR3 is TGCGCCAGCAGTTCCGGGACAGGGGGCTTCGGGGAGCTGTTTTTT. Protein: CASSSGTGGFGELFF. The J gene is TRBJ2-2, the V gene TRBV10-2; 12 bases are shared with TRBD1. The CDR3 totals 15 residues. Unmatched junction bases numbered 5, after V lost 5 bases and J lost 7 bases. Germline values: CDR1 WSHSY, CDR2 SAAADI.

This CDR3 is CASNFVRGPGTEAFF. For the CDR3, the DNA is TGTGCCAGCAACTTTGTGCGGGGGCCGGGGACTGAAGCTTTCTTT. The V call is TRBV5-6, the J call TRBJ1-1, with a weak D call TRBD1 (6 bases). Germline assignment: CDR1 SGHDT and CDR2 YYEEEE. Trimming shortened V by 6 bases and J by 5 bases, and 20 bases separated the two germline ends. The CDR3 consists of 15 residues.

The CDR3 spells CASSATGLNQPQHF. CDR3 DNA sequence: TGTGCCAGCAGCGCCACAGGTCTCAATCAGCCCCAGCATTTT. The chain is built from TRBV9 and TRBJ1-5, with D possibly TRBD1 on 5 matching bases. CDR1 is SGDLS, CDR2 YYNGEE, per germline. This CDR3 contains 14 residues. V dropped 3 bases and J dropped 3 bases, with 10 bases sitting between them. The variable domain in full, with the rest retrieved from reference TRBV9 and TRBJ1-5, is DSGVTQTPKHLITATGQRVTLRCSPRSGDLSVYWYQQSLDQGLQFLIQYYNGEERAKGNILERFSAQQFPDLHSELNLSSLELGDSALYFCASSATGLNQPQHFGDGTRLSIL.

This chain connects TRBV11-3 to TRBJ2-1; D might be TRBD1 (5 bases). V shed 0 bases and J shed 3 bases, with 9 bases lying between them. The germline CDR1 and CDR2 sequences are SGHNT and YENEEA. The CDR3 is 15 amino acids. CDR3 sequence reads: CASSLDRQNYNEQFF. The CDR3 DNA reads as TGTGCCAGCAGCTTAGATAGACAGAACTACAATGAGCAGTTCTTC.

As to this clone: The junction departs from germline at one end; a sequencing error may be responsible. The CDR3 sequence: CVSSSGQGLTNEKLFF. The CDR3 bases are TGTGTCAGCAGCTCGGGACAGGGGTTAACTAATGAAAAACTGTTTTTT. This chain uses TRBV25-1 with TRBJ1-4; the match to TRBD1 covers 10 bases. Germline loops: CDR1 MGHDK, CDR2 SYGVNS. The CDR3 is made up of 16 amino acids.

The chain carries TRBV5-1 and TRBJ2-1, with TRBD1 identical over 9 bases. Germline CDR1 is SGHRS and CDR2 is YFSETQ. CDR3 length equals 16 residues. V was pared by 0 bases and J by 5 bases, with 6 bases of the junction left unmatched. The CDR3 sequence: CASSLGYRGRNNEQFF. The CDR3 nucleotides are TGCGCCAGCAGCTTGGGGTACAGGGGGCGAAACAATGAGCAGTTCTTC.

The V and J genes are TRBV10-1 and TRBJ2-2; tentative D call: TRBD2 (5 bases). The CDR3 sequence is 13 residues long. Trimming removed 6 bases from V and 3 bases from J, with 8 bases in between. Germline CDR1 and CDR2: WNHNN and SYGVQD (reference sequence). The CDR3 reads CASRRADTGELFF. The CDR3 DNA reads as TGCGCCAGCAGGAGGGCAGACACCGGGGAGCTGTTTTTT.

CDR3 loop: CASRRGGSDEQFF. Written as DNA, the CDR3 is TGTGCCAGCCGACGGGGGGGCAGCGATGAGCAGTTCTTC. The chain combines TRBV9 with TRBJ2-1; 8 bases are shared with TRBD2. Per germline, CDR1 SGDLS and CDR2 YYNGEE. This CDR3 has 13 amino acids. V was pared by 7 bases and J by 8 bases, with 8 bases of the junction left unmatched.

The chain links TRBV4-1 to TRBJ2-7, with TRBD1 identical over 11 bases. CDR3 length: 15 amino acids. Germline V gene data show CDR1 as MGHRA and CDR2 as YSYEKL. The V and J ends lost 1 base and 7 bases, in that order; junction bases with no gene match: 6. The CDR3 sequence is CASSQAGQGAGEQYF. CDR3 bases: TGCGCCAGCAGCCAAGCCGGACAGGGGGCTGGTGAGCAGTACTTC.

V usage is TRBV4-2 and J usage is TRBJ2-7; 16 bases match TRBD2. V dropped 4 bases and J dropped 4; count of bases not matched to a gene: 4. The CDR3 loop spans 16 amino acids. Germline-derived CDR1 and CDR2 are LGHNA and YNFKEQ. The CDR3: CASSPGLAGGGYEQYF. The CDR3 DNA follows: TGTGCCAGCAGCCCGGGACTAGCGGGGGGGGGTTACGAGCAGTACTTC.

This chain links TRBV7-6 with TRBJ2-7; 8 bases agree with TRBD1. The germline CDR1 and CDR2 sequences are SGHVS and FNYEAQ. After removal of 0 bases from V and 6 bases from J, the junction contained 4 bases not matched to a gene. The CDR3 consists of 14 residues. The CDR3: CASSLAPQGAEQYF. The DNA of the CDR3 is TGTGCCAGCAGCTTAGCGCCCCAGGGGGCCGAGCAGTACTTC.

The chain employs TRBV14 and TRBJ1-6; D gene unclear. CDR1 and CDR2 (germline): SGHDN, FVKESK. V dropped 0 bases and J dropped 9 bases, with 9 bases sitting between them. This CDR3 spans 14 amino acids. The CDR3 region has the DNA TGTGCCAGCAGCCAAGACAGACTACCTTCACCCCTCCACTTT. It specifies CASSQDRLPSPLHF. Together with reference TRBV14 and TRBJ1-6, the CDR3 gives the full variable domain: EAGVTQFPSHSVIEKGQTVTLRCDPISGHDNLYWYRRVMGKEIKFLLHFVKESKQDESGMPNNRFLAERTGGTYSTLKVQPAELEDSGVYFCASSQDRLPSPLHFGNGTRLTVT.

V usage is TRBV7-2 and J usage is TRBJ2-7; 9 nucleotides agree with TRBD2. The germline gives CDR1 SGHTA, CDR2 FQGNSA. The V segment lost 6 bases and the J segment 2 bases; nucleotides outside the gene matches: 8. There are 15 residues in the CDR3. CDR3 protein: CASSLSGGSTYEQYF. The CDR3, as DNA: TGTGCCAGCAGTTTAAGCGGGGGGAGTACCTACGAGCAGTACTTC.